This T cell receptor beta chain was sequenced in a study of Graves' ophthalmopathy and Graves' hyperthyroidism. Patients newly diagnosed with hyperthyroidism, under 2 months' duration, were aged 18 to 65, the study reports. As diagnostic evidence, clinical symptoms, serum thyroxine, TRAb, thyroid ultrasound and orbital computed tomography were relied upon. Amplified TCR beta CDR3 regions were obtained using RNA transcripts as template. After a first-round RT-PCR with HTBI primers, a second-round multiplex PCR was run. From the multiplex PCR reads, TCRdb called clonotypes with MiXCR, one entry per CDR3 protein. The sample lists 400,000 to 450,000 distinct CDR3 sequences, 20% to 25% occurring once. Germline V gene lookup returns CDR1 SGHVS and CDR2 FQNEAQ. The CDR3 is made up of 14 amino acids. With V trimmed by 0 bases and J by 7 bases, 5 bases remained unmatched. In this sample, this clonotype turned up many times. Antigen specificity is unknown.

Study results and limitations: Most expanded clonotypes from thyroid (those above 0.001 frequency) were also found in blood.

The TCR comes from a woman in her late teens or twenties with stable Graves' hyperthyroidism. Sequenced: peripheral blood. The genes are TRBV7-8 and TRBJ1-1; 7 bases agree with TRBD1. The CDR3 coding sequence is TGTGCCAGCAGCTTAGCAGGGGGCCGGGGTGAAGCTTTCTTT. Amino acids: CASSLAGGRGEAFF.